This T cell receptor (beta chain) was identified in a study of OX40 agonist ivuxolimab in advanced cancers. The germline gives CDR1 SGHKS, CDR2 YYEKEE (reference sequence). The CDR3 covers 16 residues. V lost 1 base and J 1 base, leaving 14 bases between the germline ends. The assay was immunoSEQ multiplex PCR, and TCRdb's table has in-frame clones only and misses some. Among roughly 70,000 clones listed, about nine tenths were seen once. The source material was CD4+ or CD8+ T cells sorted from blood, sampled in a trial of the OX40 agonist ivuxolimab. V usage is TRBV5-5 and J usage is TRBJ1-1, with no clear D. The origin of this receptor is an adult with an advanced solid tumor such as melanoma, head and neck, liver or kidney cancer. CDR3 sequence reads: CASSLYGYEANTEAFF. The CDR3, as DNA: TGTGCCAGCAGCTTGTACGGTTATGAAGCGAACACTGAAGCTTTCTTT.